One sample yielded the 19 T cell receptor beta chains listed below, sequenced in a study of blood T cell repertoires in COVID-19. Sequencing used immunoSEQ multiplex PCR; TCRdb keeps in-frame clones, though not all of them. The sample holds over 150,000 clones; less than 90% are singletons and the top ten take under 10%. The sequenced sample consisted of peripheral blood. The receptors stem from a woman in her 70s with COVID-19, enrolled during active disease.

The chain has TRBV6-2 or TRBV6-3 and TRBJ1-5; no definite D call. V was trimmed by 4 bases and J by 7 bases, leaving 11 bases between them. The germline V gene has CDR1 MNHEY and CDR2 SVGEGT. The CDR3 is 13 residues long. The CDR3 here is CASSSQERQPQHF. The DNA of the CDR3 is TGTGCCAGCAGTTCTCAAGAGAGACAGCCCCAGCATTTT.

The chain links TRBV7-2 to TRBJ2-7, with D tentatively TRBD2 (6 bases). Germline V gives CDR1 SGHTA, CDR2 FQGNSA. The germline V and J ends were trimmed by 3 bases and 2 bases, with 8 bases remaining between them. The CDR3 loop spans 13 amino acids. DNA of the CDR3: TGTGCCAGCAGCTTGACTAGAACCTACGAGCAGTACTTC. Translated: CASSLTRTYEQYF.

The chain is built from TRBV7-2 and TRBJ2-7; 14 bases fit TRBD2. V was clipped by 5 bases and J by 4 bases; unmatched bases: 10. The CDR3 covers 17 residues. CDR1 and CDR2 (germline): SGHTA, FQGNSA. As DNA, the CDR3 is TGTGCCAGCAGCCTGGGACTAGCGGGAGAAAGTATGTACGAGCAGTACTTC. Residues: CASSLGLAGESMYEQYF.

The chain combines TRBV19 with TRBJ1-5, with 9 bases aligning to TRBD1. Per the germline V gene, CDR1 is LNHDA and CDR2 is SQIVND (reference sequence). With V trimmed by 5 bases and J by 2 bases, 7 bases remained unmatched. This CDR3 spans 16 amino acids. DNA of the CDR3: TGTGCCAGTAGTGTACAGGGGGCGCAGGGCAATCAGCCCCAGCATTTT. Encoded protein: CASSVQGAQGNQPQHF. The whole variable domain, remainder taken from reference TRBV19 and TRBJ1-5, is DGGITQSPKYLFRKEGQNVTLSCEQNLNHDAMYWYRQDPGQGLRLIYYSQIVNDFQKGDIAEGYSVSREKKESFPLTVTSAQKNPTAFYLCASSVQGAQGNQPQHFGDGTRLSIL.

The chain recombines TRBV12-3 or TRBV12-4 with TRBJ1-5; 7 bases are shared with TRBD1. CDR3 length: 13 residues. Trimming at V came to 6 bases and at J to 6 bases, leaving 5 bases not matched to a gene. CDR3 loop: CASREGQIQPQHF. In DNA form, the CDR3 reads TGTGCCAGCAGGGAGGGACAGATTCAGCCCCAGCATTTT.

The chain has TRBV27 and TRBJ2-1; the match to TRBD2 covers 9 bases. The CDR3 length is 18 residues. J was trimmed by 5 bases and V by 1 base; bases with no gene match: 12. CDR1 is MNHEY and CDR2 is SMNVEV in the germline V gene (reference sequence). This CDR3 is CASSLFPLGLAIDNEQFF. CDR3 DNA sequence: TGTGCCAGCAGTTTATTCCCGCTGGGACTAGCCATAGACAATGAGCAGTTCTTC.

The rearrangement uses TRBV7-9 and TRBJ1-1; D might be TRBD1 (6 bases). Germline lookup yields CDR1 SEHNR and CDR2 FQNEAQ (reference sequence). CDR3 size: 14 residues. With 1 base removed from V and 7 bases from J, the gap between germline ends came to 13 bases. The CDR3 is CASSLEGGLGEAFF. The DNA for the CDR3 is TGTGCCAGCAGCTTAGAGGGGGGGTTAGGTGAAGCTTTCTTT. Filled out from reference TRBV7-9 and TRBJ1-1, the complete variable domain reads DTGVSQNPRHKITKRGQNVTFRCDPISEHNRLYWYRQTLGQGPEFLTYFQNEAQLEKSRLLSDRFSAERPKGSFSTLEIQRTEQGDSAMYLCASSLEGGLGEAFFGQGTRLTVV.

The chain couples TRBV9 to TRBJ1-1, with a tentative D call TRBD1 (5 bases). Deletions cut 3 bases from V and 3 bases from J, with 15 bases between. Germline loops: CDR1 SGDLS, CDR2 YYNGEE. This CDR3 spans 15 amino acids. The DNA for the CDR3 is TGTGCCAGCAGCGGAGGGACTGGGTGGTACACTGAAGCTTTCTTT. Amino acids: CASSGGTGWYTEAFF.

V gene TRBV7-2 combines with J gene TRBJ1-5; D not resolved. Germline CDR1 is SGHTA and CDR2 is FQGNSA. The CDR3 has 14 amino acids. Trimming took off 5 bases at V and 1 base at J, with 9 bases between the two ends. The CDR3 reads CASSPWQSNQPQHF. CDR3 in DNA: TGTGCCAGCAGCCCATGGCAAAGCAATCAGCCCCAGCATTTT.

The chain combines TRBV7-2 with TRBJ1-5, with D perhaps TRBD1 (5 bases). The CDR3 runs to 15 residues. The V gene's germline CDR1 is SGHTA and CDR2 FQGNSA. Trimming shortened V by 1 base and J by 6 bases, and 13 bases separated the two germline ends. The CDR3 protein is CASSLVWGVGQPQHF. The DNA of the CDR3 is TGTGCCAGCAGCTTAGTGTGGGGGGTAGGTCAGCCCCAGCATTTT.

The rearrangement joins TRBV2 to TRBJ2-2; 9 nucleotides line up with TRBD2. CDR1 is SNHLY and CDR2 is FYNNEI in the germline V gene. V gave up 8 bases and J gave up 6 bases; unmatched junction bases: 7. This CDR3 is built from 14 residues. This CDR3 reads CASGKIAGAGELFF. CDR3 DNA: TGTGCCAGCGGAAAAATAGCGGGAGCCGGGGAGCTGTTTTTT.

The CDR3 DNA follows: TGTGCCTGGAGGATGGGACAGCTCAATAATTCACCCCTCCACTTT. Its translation is CAWRMGQLNNSPLHF. The chain joins TRBV30 to TRBJ1-6; 7 bases are a match to TRBD1. The CDR3 consists of 15 residues. J lost 5 bases, V lost 3 bases, and 7 bases had no gene match. Germline lookup yields CDR1 GTSNPN and CDR2 SVGIG (reference sequence). Variable domain in full (rest from reference TRBV30 and TRBJ1-6): SQTIHQWPATLVQPVGSPLSLECTVEGTSNPNLYWYRQAAGRGLQLLFYSVGIGQISSEVPQNLSASRPQDRQFILSSKKLLLSDSGFYLCAWRMGQLNNSPLHFGNGTRLTVT.

DNA for the CDR3: TGTGCCTTCGGGACAGGGGTTGCAACTAATGAAAAACTGTTTTTT. This sequence encodes CAFGTGVATNEKLFF. This rearrangement joins TRBV30 to TRBJ1-4; 10 bases agree with TRBD1. V lost 7 bases to trimming and J lost 0 bases; unmatched junction nucleotides: 5. The CDR3 consists of 15 residues. Per the germline V gene, CDR1 is GTSNPN and CDR2 is SVGIG (reference sequence).

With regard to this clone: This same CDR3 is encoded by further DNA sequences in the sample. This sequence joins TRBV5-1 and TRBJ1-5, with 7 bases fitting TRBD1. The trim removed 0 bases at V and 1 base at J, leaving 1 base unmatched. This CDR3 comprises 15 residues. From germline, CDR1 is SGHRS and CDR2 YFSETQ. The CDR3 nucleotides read TGCGCCAGCAGCTTGGAGGGGGCCAGCAATCAGCCCCAGCATTTT. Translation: CASSLEGASNQPQHF. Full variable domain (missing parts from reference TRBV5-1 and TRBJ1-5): KAGVTQTPRYLIKTRGQQVTLSCSPISGHRSVSWYQQTPGQGLQFLFEYFSETQRNKGNFPGRFSGRQFSNSRSEMNVSTLELGDSALYLCASSLEGASNQPQHFGDGTRLSIL.

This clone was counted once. The chain's CDR3 is CASSPLAGYTGELFF. The CDR3 coding sequence is TGTGCCAGCAGCCCGCTAGCGGGATACACCGGGGAGCTGTTTTTT. V usage is TRBV6-2 or TRBV6-3 and J usage is TRBJ2-2; 9 positions match TRBD2. Germline CDR1 is MNHEY and CDR2 is SVGEGT. The CDR3 consists of 15 residues. V dropped 6 bases and J dropped 3; count of bases not matched to a gene: 5.

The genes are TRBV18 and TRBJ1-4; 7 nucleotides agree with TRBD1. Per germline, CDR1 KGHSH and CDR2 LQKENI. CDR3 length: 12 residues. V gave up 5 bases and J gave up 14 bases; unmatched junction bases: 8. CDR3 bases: TGTGCCAGCTCAGGGACAGCCCGACAGCTGTTTTTT. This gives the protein CASSGTARQLFF. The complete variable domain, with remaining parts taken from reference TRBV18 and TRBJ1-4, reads NAGVMQNPRHLVRRRGQEARLRCSPMKGHSHVYWYRQLPEEGLKFMVYLQKENIIDESGMPKERFSAEFPKEGPSILRIQQVVRGDSAAYFCASSGTARQLFFGSGTQLSVL.

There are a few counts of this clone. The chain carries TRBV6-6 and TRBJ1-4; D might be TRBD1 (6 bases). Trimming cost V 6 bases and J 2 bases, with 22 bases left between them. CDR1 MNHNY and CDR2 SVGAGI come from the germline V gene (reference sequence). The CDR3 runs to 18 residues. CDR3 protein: CASSRKWPTGNTNEKLFF. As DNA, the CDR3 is TGTGCCAGCAGCCGAAAATGGCCCACAGGGAACACTAATGAAAAACTGTTTTTT.

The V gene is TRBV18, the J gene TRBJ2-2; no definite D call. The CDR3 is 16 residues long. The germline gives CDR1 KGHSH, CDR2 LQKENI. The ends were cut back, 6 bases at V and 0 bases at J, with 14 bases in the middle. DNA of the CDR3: TGTGCCAGCTCCCTTCAGATCCACGCGAACACCGGGGAGCTGTTTTTT. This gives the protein CASSLQIHANTGELFF.

In DNA, the CDR3 is TGTGCCAGCAGCTTACTACTAGCGACTAGCACAGATACGCAGTATTTT. Protein: CASSLLLATSTDTQYF. The V gene is TRBV7-9, the J gene TRBJ2-3; 7 bases fit TRBD2. With 2 bases clipped from V and 0 bases from J, the junction kept 5 bases outside the gene matches. Looked up from germline, CDR1 is SEHNR and CDR2 is FQNEAQ (reference sequence). This CDR3 comprises 16 residues.